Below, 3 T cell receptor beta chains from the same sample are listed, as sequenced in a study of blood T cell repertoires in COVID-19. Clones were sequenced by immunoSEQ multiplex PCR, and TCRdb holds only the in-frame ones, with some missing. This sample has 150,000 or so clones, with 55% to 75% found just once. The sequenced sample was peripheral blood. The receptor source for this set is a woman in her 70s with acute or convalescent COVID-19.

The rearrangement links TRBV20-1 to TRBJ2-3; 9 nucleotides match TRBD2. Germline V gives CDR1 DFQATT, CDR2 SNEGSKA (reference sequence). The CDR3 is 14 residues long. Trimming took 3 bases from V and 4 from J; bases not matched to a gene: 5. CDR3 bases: TGCAGTGCTAGTATGACTAGCGGACCAGATACGCAGTATTTT. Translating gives CSASMTSGPDTQYF.

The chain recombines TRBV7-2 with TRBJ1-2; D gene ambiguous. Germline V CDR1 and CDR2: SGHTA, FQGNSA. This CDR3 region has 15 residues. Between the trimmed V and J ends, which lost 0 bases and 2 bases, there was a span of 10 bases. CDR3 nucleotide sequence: TGTGCCAGCAGCTTAGCGCTCGGGTCGAACTATGGCTACACCTTC. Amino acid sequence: CASSLALGSNYGYTF.

The CDR3 nucleotides are TGTGCCAGCAGTCAGAAACTAGCGGGAGGCCCCCAGCAGTTCTTC. Its translation: CASSQKLAGGPQQFF. This chain connects TRBV27 to TRBJ2-1; 12 positions match TRBD2. The CDR3 extends over 15 amino acids. The ends lost 5 bases at V and 11 bases at J; junction bases unmatched: 10. Looked up from germline, CDR1 is MNHEY and CDR2 is SMNVEV (reference sequence).